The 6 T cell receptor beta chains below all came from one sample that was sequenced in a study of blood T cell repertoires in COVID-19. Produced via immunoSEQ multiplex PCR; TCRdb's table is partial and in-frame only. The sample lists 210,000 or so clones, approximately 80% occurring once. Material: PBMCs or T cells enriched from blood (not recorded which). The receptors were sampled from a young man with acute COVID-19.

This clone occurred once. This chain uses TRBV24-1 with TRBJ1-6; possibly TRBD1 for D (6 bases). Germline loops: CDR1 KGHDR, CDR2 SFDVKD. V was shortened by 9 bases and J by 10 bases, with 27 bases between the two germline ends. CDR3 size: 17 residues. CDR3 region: CATLGAWTAALWSPLHF. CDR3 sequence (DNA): TGTGCCACCTTGGGGGCGTGGACAGCCGCTTTGTGGTCACCCCTCCACTTT.

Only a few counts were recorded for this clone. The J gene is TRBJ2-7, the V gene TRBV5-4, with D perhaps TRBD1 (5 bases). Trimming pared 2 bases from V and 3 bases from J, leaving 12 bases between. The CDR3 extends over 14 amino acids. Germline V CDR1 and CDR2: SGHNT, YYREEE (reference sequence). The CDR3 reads CASSFRDSNYEQYF. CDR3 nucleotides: TGTGCCAGCAGCTTTCGAGACAGTAACTACGAGCAGTACTTC. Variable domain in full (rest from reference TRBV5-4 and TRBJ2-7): ETGVTQSPTHLIKTRGQQVTLRCSSQSGHNTVSWYQQALGQGPQFIFQYYREEENGRGNFPPRFSGLQFPNYSSELNVNALELDDSALYLCASSFRDSNYEQYFGPGTRLTVT.

In DNA, the CDR3 is TGTGCCAGCAGCCCGGGACTAGCGGGGGACACAATTATATTTACCGGGGAGCTGTTTTTT. This gives the protein CASSPGLAGDTIIFTGELFF. The chain combines TRBV27 with TRBJ2-2; 14 positions match TRBD2. With 6 bases clipped from V and 5 bases from J, the junction kept 17 bases outside the gene matches. CDR1 is MNHEY and CDR2 is SMNVEV in the germline V gene (reference sequence). The CDR3 spans 20 residues.

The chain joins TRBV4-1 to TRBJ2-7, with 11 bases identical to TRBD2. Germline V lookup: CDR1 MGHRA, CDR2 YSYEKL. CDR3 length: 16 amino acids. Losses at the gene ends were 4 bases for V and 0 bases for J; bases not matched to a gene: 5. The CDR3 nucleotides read TGCGCCAGCAGCCGCAGACTAGCGGGGACCTCCTACGAGCAGTACTTC. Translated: CASSRRLAGTSYEQYF.

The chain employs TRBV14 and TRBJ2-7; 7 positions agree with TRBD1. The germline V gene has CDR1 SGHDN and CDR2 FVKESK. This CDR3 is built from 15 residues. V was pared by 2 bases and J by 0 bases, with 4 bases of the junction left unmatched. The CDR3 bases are TGTGCCAGCAGCCAATGGGACAGAAGCTCCTACGAGCAGTACTTC. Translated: CASSQWDRSSYEQYF.

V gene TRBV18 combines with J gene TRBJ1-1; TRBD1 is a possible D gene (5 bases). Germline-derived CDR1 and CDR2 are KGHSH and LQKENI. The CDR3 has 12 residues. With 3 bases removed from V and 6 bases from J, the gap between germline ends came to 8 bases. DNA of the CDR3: TGTGCCAGCTCACCGGGGCGGTCTGAAGCTTTCTTT. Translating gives CASSPGRSEAFF.